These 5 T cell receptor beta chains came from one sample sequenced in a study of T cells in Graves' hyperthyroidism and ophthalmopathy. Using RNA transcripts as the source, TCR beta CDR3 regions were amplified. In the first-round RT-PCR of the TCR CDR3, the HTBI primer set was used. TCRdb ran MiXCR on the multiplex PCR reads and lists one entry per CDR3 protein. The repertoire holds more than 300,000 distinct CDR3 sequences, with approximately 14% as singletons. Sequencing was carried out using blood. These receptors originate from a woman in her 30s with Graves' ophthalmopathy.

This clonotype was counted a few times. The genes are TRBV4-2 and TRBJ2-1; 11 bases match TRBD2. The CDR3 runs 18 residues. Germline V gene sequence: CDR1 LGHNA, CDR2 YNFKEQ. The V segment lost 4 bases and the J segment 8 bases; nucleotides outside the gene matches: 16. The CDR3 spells CASSPRSEDSGGVDEQFF. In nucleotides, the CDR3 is TGTGCCAGCAGCCCACGCAGCGAGGATAGCGGGGGGGTGGATGAGCAGTTCTTC.

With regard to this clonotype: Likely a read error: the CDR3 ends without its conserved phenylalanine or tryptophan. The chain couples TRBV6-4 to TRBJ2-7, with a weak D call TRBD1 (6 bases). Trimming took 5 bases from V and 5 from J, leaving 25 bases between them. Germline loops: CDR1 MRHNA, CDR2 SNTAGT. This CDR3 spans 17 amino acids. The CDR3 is CASSYGRDTPRVHEQYL. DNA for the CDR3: TGTGCCAGCAGTTACGGTCGGGACACCCCGAGGGTCCACGAGCAGTACCTC.

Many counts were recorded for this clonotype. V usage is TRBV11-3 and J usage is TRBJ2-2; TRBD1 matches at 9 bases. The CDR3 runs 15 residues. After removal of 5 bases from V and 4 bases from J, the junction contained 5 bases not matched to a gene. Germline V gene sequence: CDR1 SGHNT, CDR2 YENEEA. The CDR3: CASSLRTGVTGELFF. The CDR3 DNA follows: TGTGCCAGCAGCCTCAGGACAGGGGTCACCGGGGAGCTGTTTTTT.

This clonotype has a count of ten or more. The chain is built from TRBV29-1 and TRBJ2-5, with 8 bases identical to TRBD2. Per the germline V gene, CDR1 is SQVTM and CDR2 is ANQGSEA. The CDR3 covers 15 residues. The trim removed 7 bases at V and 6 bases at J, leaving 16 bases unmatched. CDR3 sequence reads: CSAAKPTGGPQTQYF. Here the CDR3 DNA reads TGCAGCGCTGCAAAGCCGACGGGGGGGCCCCAGACCCAGTACTTC.

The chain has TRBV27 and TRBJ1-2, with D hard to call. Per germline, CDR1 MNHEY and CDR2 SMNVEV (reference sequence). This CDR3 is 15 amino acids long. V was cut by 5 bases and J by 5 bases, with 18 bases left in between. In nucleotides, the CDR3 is TGTGCCAGCAGTCTACATTTTGAGGATATTTATGGCTACACCTTC. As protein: CASSLHFEDIYGYTF.